This T cell receptor beta chain was identified during a study of T cell repertoires in cytomegalovirus infection. The germline CDR1 and CDR2 sequences are SNHLY and FYNNEI. V lost 3 bases and J lost 4; bases outside the gene matches: 4. This CDR3 spans 14 amino acids. This clonotype was seen a few times. TCRdb recomputed calls from the reads with MiXCR, one row per CDR3 protein. In the table there are 310,000 or so distinct CDR3 sequences, around 10% of which are singletons. The rearrangement links TRBV2 to TRBJ2-5; TRBD1 aligns across 8 bases. What was sequenced was PBMCs. The TCR originated in a human donor in good health (CMV status not recorded). Some clones in this sample may be carry-over from other donors' samples. CDR3 amino acids: CASSDPGGIETQYF. CDR3 DNA sequence: TGTGCCAGCAGTGATCCAGGGGGCATAGAGACCCAGTACTTC.